The 26 T cell receptor beta chains given below trace back to one sample, sequenced in a study of tumor and adjacent non-tumor tissue in lung cancer. This sample's RNA came from whole unsorted tissue. A modified ARM-PCR protocol with three rounds of nested PCR amplified TCRbeta. TCRdb reanalysed the multiplex PCR reads using MiXCR and keeps one entry per CDR3 protein. The table lists over 100,000 distinct CDR3 sequences, about 75% of them singletons, with around a third in the top ten. Sequencing input: lung tumor tissue. The receptor source for this set is a woman aged 55-70 years with non-small cell lung cancer.

This clonotype occurred a few times. This chain connects TRBV7-3 to TRBJ2-3, with D tentatively TRBD1 (6 bases). The CDR3 loop spans 15 amino acids. From germline, CDR1 is SGHTA and CDR2 FQGTGA. The V gene lost 0 bases and the J gene lost 1 base, with 8 bases spanning the gap. CDR3 in DNA: TGTGCCAGCAGCTTAACGGGGGCAGGCACAGATACGCAGTATTTT. It encodes CASSLTGAGTDTQYF.

CDR3 sequence: CASSQDQDGSYEHYF. As DNA, the CDR3 is TGCGCCAGCAGCCAAGATCAGGACGGCTCCTACGAACATTACTTC. V usage is TRBV4-3 and J usage is TRBJ2-7; no clear D gene. Trimming took off 0 bases at V and 13 bases at J, with 22 bases between the two ends. CDR1 is LGHNA, CDR2 YSLEER, per germline. The CDR3 is made up of 15 amino acids.

V is TRBV4-1 and J is TRBJ2-1; 9 bases agree with TRBD2. The CDR3 runs 14 residues. In germline, CDR1 is MGHRA, CDR2 YSYEKL. Losses at the gene ends were 4 bases for V and 15 bases for J; bases not matched to a gene: 13. Written as DNA, the CDR3 is TGCGCCAGCAGCCCTACGGGGTTAGCGGGGGCCAGGTTCTTC. Amino acids: CASSPTGLAGARFF.

Note on this clonotype: Given a much more abundant clone one base away, this may be a read error. The rearrangement uses TRBV12-3 or TRBV12-4 and TRBJ2-3; 11 nucleotides align to TRBD1. This CDR3 comprises 15 residues. CDR3 nucleotides: TGTGTCAGCAGTCCGTGGACAGGGGGCTTGAATACGCAGTATTTT. This gives the protein CVSSPWTGGLNTQYF.

To note about this clonotype: A much larger clone sits a single nucleotide away, making a read error possible. The chain couples TRBV6-1 to TRBJ2-2, with D perhaps matching TRBD1 or TRBD2 (5 bases each). This CDR3 has 17 amino acids. Germline V CDR1 and CDR2: MNHNS, SASEGT. CDR3 nucleotides: TGTGCCAGCAGTGAAAACTGGGGCAGTTTGAACACCGGGGAGCTGATTTTT. As protein: CASSENWGSLNTGELIF.

Of note for this clonotype: At one of its ends the junction is not consistent with the germline gene, which may arise from a read error. This rearrangement joins TRBV6-5 to TRBJ2-3; no definite D call. The germline gives CDR1 MNHEY, CDR2 SVGAGI. CDR3 length: 13 amino acids. DNA of the CDR3: TGTACCAGCTGTTACCCCGACACAGAAACGCAGTATTTT. Translating gives CTSCYPDTETQYF.

The V and J genes are TRBV28 and TRBJ2-6, with unresolved D. The CDR3 runs 13 residues. Germline assignment: CDR1 MDHEN and CDR2 SYDVKM. CDR3 nucleotides: TGTGACAACACCGTCCCCGTCACCAACGTCCTGACTTTC. Its protein product is CDNTVPVTNVLTF.

The CDR3 region is CASSKDRPNTRVLFF. The CDR3 DNA follows: TGTGCCAGCTCTAAGGACAGGCCTAACACCAGGGTGCTGTTTTTT. The chain carries TRBV6-1 and TRBJ2-2; 7 positions agree with TRBD1. Germline V gene lookup returns CDR1 MNHNS and CDR2 SASEGT. Trimming took 8 bases from V and 13 from J; bases not matched to a gene: 19. The CDR3 has 15 residues.

Remarks on this clonotype: This CDR3 is missing its conserved last phenylalanine or tryptophan, likely due to a read error. It is unclear where the CDR3 begins or ends on the DNA, so no DNA is shown, and the CDR3 is as TCRdb lists it. The J gene is TRBJ2-3, the V gene TRBV11-3. The CDR3 is 13 residues long, counting both termini. In germline, CDR1 is SGHNT, CDR2 YENEEA. CDR3 loop: CASRKSQGDTQFL.

On this clonotype: Without the conserved terminal phenylalanine or tryptophan, this CDR3 likely stems from a read error. V usage is TRBV6-1 and J usage is TRBJ2-3; 8 nucleotides line up with TRBD1. This CDR3 contains 13 residues. Germline values: CDR1 MNHNS, CDR2 SASEGT. The CDR3: CVSSGQGRDTQYL. Here the CDR3 DNA reads TGTGTCAGCAGTGGACAGGGCCGAGATACGCAGTATCTT.

Remarks on this clonotype: Mismatch with germline at one junction end may stem from a read error. V and J are TRBV7-2 and TRBJ2-1; 9 nucleotides match TRBD1. Per the germline V gene, CDR1 is SGHTA and CDR2 is FQGNSA. This CDR3 spans 12 amino acids. The CDR3 loop is CASSLGQGLALF. The CDR3 DNA sequence: TGTGCCAGCAGCCTCGGACAGGGGCTCGCGCTCTTC.

This clonotype was seen a single time. An end of the junction does not agree with germline; a read error may underlie this. The CDR3 DNA reads TGTGCGAGCAGCCCCCCCGGGCAGGGAGGTCATACGCACTATTTT. Encoded protein: CASSPPGQGGHTHYF. The V and J genes are TRBV11-3 and TRBJ2-3; D is possibly TRBD2 (6 bases). CDR1 and CDR2 (germline): SGHNT, YENEEA. The CDR3 has 15 residues.

This clonotype was picked up a small number of times. This CDR3 fails to terminate in the conserved phenylalanine or tryptophan, so it likely reflects a read error. The chain couples TRBV12-3 or TRBV12-4 to TRBJ2-5; D possibly corresponds to TRBD2 (6 bases). CDR3 length: 13 residues. DNA for the CDR3: TGTGCTAGCACTCAGGGAGGACAAGAGACCCAGTACCTC. It translates to CASTQGGQETQYL.

This clonotype was picked up a small number of times. This likely comes from a read error, as the CDR3 has no conserved phenylalanine or tryptophan at its end. The chain employs TRBV11-3 and TRBJ2-2; perhaps D is TRBD1 or TRBD2 (6 bases each). Per the germline V gene, CDR1 is SGHNT and CDR2 is YENEEA. The CDR3 sequence is 15 residues long. In DNA, the CDR3 is TGTGCCAGCAGTTTAGTATCCGGGGGCGGCGGGGAGCTGTTTCTT. Its protein is CASSLVSGGGGELFL.

Notes on this clonotype: The germline gene is not matched at one end of the junction; a read error may be the cause. J is TRBJ2-1 and V is TRBV11-3; 9 positions match TRBD2. The CDR3 totals 16 residues. Germline V gene lookup returns CDR1 SGHNT and CDR2 YENEEA. DNA for the CDR3: TGTGCCACCAGCTTAGGGACTAGCAGGAAGAACAATGAGCAGTTCTTC. Protein product: CATSLGTSRKNNEQFF.

Worth noting for this clonotype: A single base separates this from a much larger clone, so it may be a read error. This chain uses TRBV28 with TRBJ1-6; 8 positions match TRBD1. The CDR3 runs 14 residues. Germline-derived CDR1 and CDR2 are MDHEN and SYDVKM. The CDR3 spells CASSGGQGNSPLRF. Here the CDR3 DNA reads TGTGCCAGCAGTGGCGGACAGGGAAATTCACCCCTCCGCTTT.

Of note for this clonotype: The junction departs from the called germline gene at one end, perhaps through a read error. This chain uses TRBV18 with TRBJ1-6; D is perhaps TRBD1 (5 bases). CDR3 length: 17 amino acids. Per germline, CDR1 KGHSH and CDR2 LQKENI. CDR3 in amino acids: CTSSPSAGSSYNSPLHF. CDR3 coding DNA: TGTACCAGCTCGCCATCGGCAGGGAGCTCCTATAATTCACCCCTCCACTTT.

This clonotype has just a few counts. Its ends do not fully match the called genes, so a read error is possible. The chain's CDR3 is CASSQDLAGATGTQYF. The CDR3 region has the DNA TGCGCCAGCAGCCAAGATTTGGCGGGCGCCACAGGTACGCAGTATTTT. The chain joins TRBV4-3 to TRBJ2-3; either TRBD1 or TRBD2 may supply D (5 bases each). Germline V gene lookup returns CDR1 LGHNA and CDR2 YSLEER. The CDR3 spans 16 residues.

This clonotype was detected once. The junction departs from the called germline gene at one end, perhaps through a read error. The V call is TRBV4-3, the J call TRBJ2-1; 8 bases fit TRBD2. The CDR3 is 16 amino acids. Germline values: CDR1 LGHNA, CDR2 YSLEER. CDR3 coding DNA: TGCGCCAGTAGCCAATGGACTAGCAGGAGGTTGAATGAGCAGTTCTTC. It encodes CASSQWTSRRLNEQFF.

A word on this clonotype: A much larger clone lies a single base off, so this may be a read error. The chain is built from TRBV28 and TRBJ2-1, with 8 nucleotides matching TRBD2. The CDR3 has 16 amino acids. With 6 bases clipped from V and 9 bases from J, the junction kept 16 bases outside the gene matches. From germline, CDR1 is MDHEN and CDR2 SYDVKM. CDR3 nucleotides: TGTGCCAGCAGACTTACGGGGGGGCCTCAAGGGACTGAGCAGTTCTTC. Its translation is CASRLTGGPQGTEQFF.

As for this clonotype: Its ends do not fully match the called genes, so a read error is possible. The genes are TRBV6-6 and TRBJ1-6; no clear D gene. This CDR3 has 17 amino acids. Germline V gives CDR1 MNHNY, CDR2 SVGAGI (reference sequence). Written as DNA, the CDR3 is TGTCCCAGCAGTTTTGATGAAGAGAGCTCCTATAATTCACCCCCACACTTT. Translated, it gives CPSSFDEESSYNSPPHF.

Only one count was recorded for this clonotype. Sequence at one end of the junction differs from germline and may be a read error. The chain joins TRBV6-1 to TRBJ1-2, with a possible D match to TRBD1 (5 bases). CDR3 length: 13 residues. Germline V CDR1 and CDR2: MNHNS, SASEGT. The CDR3 protein is CASGEDTDNGYTF. As DNA, the CDR3 is TGTGCCAGCGGTGAAGACACGGACAATGGCTACACCTTC.

This clonotype was seen more than once but under ten times. This chain uses TRBV10-3 with TRBJ2-3; D unclear. The CDR3 covers 12 residues. Germline V lookup: CDR1 ENHRY, CDR2 SYGVKD. V was clipped by 8 bases and J by 0 bases, with 6 bases between them. This chain's CDR3 is CAIGGSTDTQYF. In nucleotides, the CDR3 is TGTGCCATCGGTGGGAGCACAGATACGCAGTATTTT.

To note about this clonotype: Just one base apart from a much larger clone, this may be a read error. V usage is TRBV11-2 and J usage is TRBJ2-6; D not resolved. The CDR3 consists of 16 residues. Germline assignment: CDR1 SGHAT and CDR2 FQNNGV. Trimming pared 5 bases from V and 4 bases from J, leaving 15 bases between. The DNA of the CDR3 is TGTGCCAGCAGCCCATGGATGGGTTCCGGGGCCAACGTCCTGACTTTC. Translating it yields CASSPWMGSGANVLTF.

At least ten counts were recorded for this clonotype. This chain joins TRBV20-1 and TRBJ2-5; 13 positions match TRBD2. J gave up 5 bases and V 0 bases, and 6 bases lay outside the gene matches. Germline-derived CDR1 and CDR2 are DFQATT and SNEGSKA (reference sequence). The CDR3 runs 16 residues. The CDR3 nucleotides are TGCAGTGCTAGAGATTTGACTAGCGGGAGGTGGGAGACCCAGTACTTC. Amino acid sequence: CSARDLTSGRWETQYF.

This clonotype was counted once. This chain joins TRBV12-3 or TRBV12-4 and TRBJ1-2, with D unresolved. Trimming took off 5 bases at V and 2 bases at J, with 12 bases between the two ends. The CDR3 has 14 amino acids. This CDR3 reads CASSPPARNYGYTF. The CDR3 DNA sequence: TGTGCCAGCAGTCCCCCGGCGAGGAACTATGGCTACACCTTC.